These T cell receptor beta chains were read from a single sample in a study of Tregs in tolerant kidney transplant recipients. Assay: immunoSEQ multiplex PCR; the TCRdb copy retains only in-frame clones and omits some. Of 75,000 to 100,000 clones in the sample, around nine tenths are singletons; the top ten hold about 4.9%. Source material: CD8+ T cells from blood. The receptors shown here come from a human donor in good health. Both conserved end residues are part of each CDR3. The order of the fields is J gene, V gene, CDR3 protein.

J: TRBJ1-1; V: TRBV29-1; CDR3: CSVQGNTEAFF
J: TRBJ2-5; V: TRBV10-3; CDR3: CAISDPVRRGLQETQYF
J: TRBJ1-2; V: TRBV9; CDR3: CASSPQDRANYGYTF
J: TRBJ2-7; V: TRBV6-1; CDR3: CASSAPGLAGGYYEQYF
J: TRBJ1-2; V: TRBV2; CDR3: CASRQGLQGYTF
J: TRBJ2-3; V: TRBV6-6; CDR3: CASSYLSGSVDTQYF
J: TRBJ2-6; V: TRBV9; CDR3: CASRERRDSGANVLTF
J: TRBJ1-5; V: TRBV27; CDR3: CASSALGGANQPQHF
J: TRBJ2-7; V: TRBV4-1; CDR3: CASSQDRLYEQYF
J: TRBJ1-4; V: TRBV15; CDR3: CATSRAGPGEKLFF
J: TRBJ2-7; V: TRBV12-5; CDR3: CASGRGTGPHYEQYF
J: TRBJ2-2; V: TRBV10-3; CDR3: CAISEADRGRNGELFF
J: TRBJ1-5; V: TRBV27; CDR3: CASSRGADNQPQHF
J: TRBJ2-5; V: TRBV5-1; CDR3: CASSEGQGPETQYF
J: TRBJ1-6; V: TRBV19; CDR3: CASTPSALAQSSYNSPLHF
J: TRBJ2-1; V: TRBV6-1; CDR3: CASSEAGIVYNEQFF
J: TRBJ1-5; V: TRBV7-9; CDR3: CASSLFSQPQHF
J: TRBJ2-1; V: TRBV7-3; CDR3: CASSPLAGGSYNEQFF
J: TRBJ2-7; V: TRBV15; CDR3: CATSGDTGYEQYF
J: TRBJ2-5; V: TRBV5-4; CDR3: CASSPLAGGAGETQYF
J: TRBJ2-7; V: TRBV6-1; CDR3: CASSYSGILYEQYF
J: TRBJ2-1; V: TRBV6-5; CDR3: CASSPGQGVRNEQFF
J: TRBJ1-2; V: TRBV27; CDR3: CASTGDSHYGYTF
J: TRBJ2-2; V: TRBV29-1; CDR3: CSVTGGFYTGELFF
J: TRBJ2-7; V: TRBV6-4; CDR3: CASSDSVDSYEQYF
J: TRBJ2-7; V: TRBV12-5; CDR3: CASGLSGRYSYEQYF
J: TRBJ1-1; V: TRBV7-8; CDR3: CASSLNTEAFF
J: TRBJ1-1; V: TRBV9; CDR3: CASSPANTEAFF
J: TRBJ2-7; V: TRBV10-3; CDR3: CAISENPGQSEYF
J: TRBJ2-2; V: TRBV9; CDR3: CASSGNTGELFF
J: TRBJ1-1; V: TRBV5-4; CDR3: CASSLVAGALNTEAFF
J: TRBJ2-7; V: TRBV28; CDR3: CASSSAVRSSYEQYF
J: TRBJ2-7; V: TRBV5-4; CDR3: CASSGTGPYYEQYF
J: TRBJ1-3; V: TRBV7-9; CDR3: CARGGTGNTIYF
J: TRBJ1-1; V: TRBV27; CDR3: CASSPRTMNTEAFF
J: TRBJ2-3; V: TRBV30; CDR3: CAWSGLGIAIADTQYF
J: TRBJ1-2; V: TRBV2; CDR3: CASTLPAGSGYTF
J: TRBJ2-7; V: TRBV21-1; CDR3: CASSQGQGLLEQYF
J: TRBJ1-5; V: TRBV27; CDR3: CASSLSRGTSQPQHF
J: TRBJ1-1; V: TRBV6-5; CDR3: CASSYSTGGTEAFF
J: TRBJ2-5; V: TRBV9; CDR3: CASSVGPRGVLQETQYF
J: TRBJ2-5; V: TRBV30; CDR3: CAWSSEAGGPFVETQYF
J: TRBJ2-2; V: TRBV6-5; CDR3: CASSYLASPGELFF
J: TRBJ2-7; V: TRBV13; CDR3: CASSLAGTGGFGEQYF
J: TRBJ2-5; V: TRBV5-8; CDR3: CASSWGRLGETQYF
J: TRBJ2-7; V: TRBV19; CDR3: CASSIGLGGPIYEQYF
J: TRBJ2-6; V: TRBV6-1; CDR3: CASSQAGGGSGANVLTF
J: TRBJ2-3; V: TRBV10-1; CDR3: CASSDSRLTDTQYF
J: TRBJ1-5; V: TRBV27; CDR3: CASSLYGVYSNQPQHF
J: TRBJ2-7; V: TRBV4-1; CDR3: CASSQGLAGGTYEQYF
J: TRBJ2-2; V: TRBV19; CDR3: CASNPLAGLNTGELFF
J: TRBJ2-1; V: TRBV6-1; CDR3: CASRLGGNEQFF
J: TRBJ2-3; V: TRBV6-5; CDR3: CASSQLAGGQDTQYF
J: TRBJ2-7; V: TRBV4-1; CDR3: CASSQEENSYEQYF
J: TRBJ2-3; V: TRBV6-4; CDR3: CASSDSRDIRDTDTQYF
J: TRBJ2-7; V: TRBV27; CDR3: CASSTLGGLDEQYF
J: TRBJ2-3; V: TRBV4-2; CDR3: CASSPGLAPSTDTQYF
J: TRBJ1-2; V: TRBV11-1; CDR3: CASSPRMGTNYGYTF
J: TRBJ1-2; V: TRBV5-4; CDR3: CASSGTGNKDGYTF
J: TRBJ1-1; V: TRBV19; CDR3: CASSIWVGPTEAFF